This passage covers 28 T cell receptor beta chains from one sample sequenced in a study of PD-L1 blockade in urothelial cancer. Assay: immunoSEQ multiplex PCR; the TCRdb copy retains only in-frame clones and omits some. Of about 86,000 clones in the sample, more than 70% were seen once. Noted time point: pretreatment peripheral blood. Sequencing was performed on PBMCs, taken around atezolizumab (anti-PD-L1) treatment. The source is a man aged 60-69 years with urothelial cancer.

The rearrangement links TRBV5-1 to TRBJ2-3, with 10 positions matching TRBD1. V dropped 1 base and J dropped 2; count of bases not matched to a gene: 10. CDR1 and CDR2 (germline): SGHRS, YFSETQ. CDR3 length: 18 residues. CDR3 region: CASSLFSRTGGNTDTQYF. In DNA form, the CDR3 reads TGCGCCAGCAGCTTGTTTTCTCGGACAGGGGGGAACACAGATACGCAGTATTTT.

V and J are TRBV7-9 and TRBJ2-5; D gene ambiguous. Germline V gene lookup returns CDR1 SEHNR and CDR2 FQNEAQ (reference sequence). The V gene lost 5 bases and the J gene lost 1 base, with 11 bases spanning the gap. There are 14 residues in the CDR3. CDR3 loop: CASSPQRSQETQYF. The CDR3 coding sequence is TGTGCCAGCAGCCCACAGAGAAGCCAAGAGACCCAGTACTTC.

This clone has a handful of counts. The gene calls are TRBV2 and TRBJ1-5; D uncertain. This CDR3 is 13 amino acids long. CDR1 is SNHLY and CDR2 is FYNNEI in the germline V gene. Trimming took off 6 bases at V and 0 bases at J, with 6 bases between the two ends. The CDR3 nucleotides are TGTGCCAGCAGCCTTTATAGCAATCAGCCCCAGCATTTT. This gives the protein CASSLYSNQPQHF. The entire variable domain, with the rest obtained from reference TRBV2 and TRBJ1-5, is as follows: EPEVTQTPSHQVTQMGQEVILRCVPISNHLYFYWYRQILGQKVEFLVSFYNNEISEKSEIFDDQFSVERPDGSNFTLKIRSTKLEDSAMYFCASSLYSNQPQHFGDGTRLSIL.

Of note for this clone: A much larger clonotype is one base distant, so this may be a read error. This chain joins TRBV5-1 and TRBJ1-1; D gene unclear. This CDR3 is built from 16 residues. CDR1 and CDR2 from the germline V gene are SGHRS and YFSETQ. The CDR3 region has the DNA TGCGTCAGCAGCTTGGCACGCCCCCAGGAGAACACTGAAGCTTTCTTT. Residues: CVSSLARPQENTEAFF.

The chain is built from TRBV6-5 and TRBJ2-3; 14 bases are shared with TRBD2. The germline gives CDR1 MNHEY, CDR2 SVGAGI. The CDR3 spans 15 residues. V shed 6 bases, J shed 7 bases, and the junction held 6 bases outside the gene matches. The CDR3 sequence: CASRWTSGGSHTQYF. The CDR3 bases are TGTGCCAGCAGGTGGACTAGCGGGGGGTCACATACGCAGTATTTT.

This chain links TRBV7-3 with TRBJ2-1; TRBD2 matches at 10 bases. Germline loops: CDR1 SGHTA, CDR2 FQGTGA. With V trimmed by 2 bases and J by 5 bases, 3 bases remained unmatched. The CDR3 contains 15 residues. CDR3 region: CASSLLAGVDNEQFF. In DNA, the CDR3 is TGTGCCAGCAGCTTACTAGCGGGAGTTGACAATGAGCAGTTCTTC.

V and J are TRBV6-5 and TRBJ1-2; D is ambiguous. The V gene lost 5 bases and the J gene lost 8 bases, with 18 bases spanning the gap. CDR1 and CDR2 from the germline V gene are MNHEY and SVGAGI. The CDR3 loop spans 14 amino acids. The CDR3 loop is CASSDPPGSPGYTF. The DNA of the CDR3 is TGTGCCAGCAGTGACCCCCCGGGGTCTCCCGGCTACACCTTC.

CDR3 sequence reads: CASSLGAFDKETQYF. DNA for the CDR3: TGTGCCAGCAGCTTAGGGGCCTTTGACAAAGAGACCCAGTACTTC. This chain links TRBV7-2 with TRBJ2-5; D is uncertain. Trimming stripped 1 base from V and 3 bases from J, with 12 bases between. The germline gives CDR1 SGHTA, CDR2 FQGNSA. The CDR3 is 15 amino acids.

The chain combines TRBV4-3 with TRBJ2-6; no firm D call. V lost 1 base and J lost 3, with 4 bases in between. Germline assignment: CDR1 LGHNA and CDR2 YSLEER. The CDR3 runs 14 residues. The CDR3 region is CASSQAVGANVLTF. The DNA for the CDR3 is TGCGCCAGCAGCCAAGCGGTTGGGGCCAACGTCCTGACTTTC.

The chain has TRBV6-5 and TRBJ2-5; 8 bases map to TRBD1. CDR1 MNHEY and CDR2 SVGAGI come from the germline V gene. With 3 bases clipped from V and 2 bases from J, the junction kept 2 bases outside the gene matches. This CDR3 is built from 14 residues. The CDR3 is CASSYRTGQETQYF. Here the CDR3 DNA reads TGTGCCAGCAGTTATCGGACAGGGCAAGAGACCCAGTACTTC.

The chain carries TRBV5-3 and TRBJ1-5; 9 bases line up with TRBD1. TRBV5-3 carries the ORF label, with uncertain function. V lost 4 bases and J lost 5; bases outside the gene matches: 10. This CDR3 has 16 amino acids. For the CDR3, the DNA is TGTGCCAGAAGCGCGAAACAGGGGGCGTTTCATCAGCCCCAGCATTTT. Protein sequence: CARSAKQGAFHQPQHF.

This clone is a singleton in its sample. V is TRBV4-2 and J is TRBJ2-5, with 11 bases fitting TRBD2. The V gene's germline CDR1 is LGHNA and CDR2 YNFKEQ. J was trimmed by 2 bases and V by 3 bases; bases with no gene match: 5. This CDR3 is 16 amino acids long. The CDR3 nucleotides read TGTGCCAGCAGCCAGATGCCTAGCGGGGGGCAAGAGACCCAGTACTTC. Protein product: CASSQMPSGGQETQYF.

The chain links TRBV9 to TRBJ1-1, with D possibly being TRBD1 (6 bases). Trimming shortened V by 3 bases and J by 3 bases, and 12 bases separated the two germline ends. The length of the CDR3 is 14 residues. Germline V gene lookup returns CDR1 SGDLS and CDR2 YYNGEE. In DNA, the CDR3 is TGTGCCAGCAGCGCGGGGGGGCATGACACTGAAGCTTTCTTT. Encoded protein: CASSAGGHDTEAFF.

Written as DNA, the CDR3 is TGTGCCAGCAGCAGACAGGACATAATGGGGACAGATACGCAGTATTTT. This translates into CASSRQDIMGTDTQYF. The J gene is TRBJ2-3, the V gene TRBV9, with a tentative D call TRBD1 (6 bases). The CDR3 is 16 amino acids. The V end lost 4 bases, the J end lost 3 bases, and 18 bases lay between the germline ends. The germline V gene encodes CDR1 SGDLS and CDR2 YYNGEE.

CDR3 in DNA: TGTGCCAGCACGAAAGAAGGACAGAACTATGGCTACACCTTC. Translated, it gives CASTKEGQNYGYTF. The V and J genes are TRBV6-5 and TRBJ1-2; D possibly corresponds to TRBD1 (6 bases). V lost 7 bases to trimming and J lost 2 bases, with 14 bases between them. The length of the CDR3 is 14 residues. CDR1 MNHEY and CDR2 SVGAGI come from the germline V gene.

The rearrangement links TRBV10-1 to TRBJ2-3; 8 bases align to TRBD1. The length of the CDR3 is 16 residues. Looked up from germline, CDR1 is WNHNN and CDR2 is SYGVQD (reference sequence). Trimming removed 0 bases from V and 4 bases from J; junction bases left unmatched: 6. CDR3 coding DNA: TGCGCCAGCAGTGAGTCCGGACAGGGCTGGGCAGATACGCAGTATTTT. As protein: CASSESGQGWADTQYF.

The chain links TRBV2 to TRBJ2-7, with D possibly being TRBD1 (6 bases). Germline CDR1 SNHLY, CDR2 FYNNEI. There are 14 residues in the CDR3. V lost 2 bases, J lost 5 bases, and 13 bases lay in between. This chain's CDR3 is CASSEIGQTNEQYF. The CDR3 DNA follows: TGTGCCAGCAGTGAAATTGGACAGACCAACGAGCAGTACTTC.

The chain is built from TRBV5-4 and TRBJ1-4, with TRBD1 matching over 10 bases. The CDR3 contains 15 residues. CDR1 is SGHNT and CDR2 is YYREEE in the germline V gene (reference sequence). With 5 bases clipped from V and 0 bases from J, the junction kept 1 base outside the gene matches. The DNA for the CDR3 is TGTGCCAGCAGGGACAGGGGGTCAACTAATGAAAAACTGTTTTTT. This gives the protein CASRDRGSTNEKLFF. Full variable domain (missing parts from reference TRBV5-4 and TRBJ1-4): ETGVTQSPTHLIKTRGQQVTLRCSSQSGHNTVSWYQQALGQGPQFIFQYYREEENGRGNFPPRFSGLQFPNYSSELNVNALELDDSALYLCASRDRGSTNEKLFFGSGTQLSVL.

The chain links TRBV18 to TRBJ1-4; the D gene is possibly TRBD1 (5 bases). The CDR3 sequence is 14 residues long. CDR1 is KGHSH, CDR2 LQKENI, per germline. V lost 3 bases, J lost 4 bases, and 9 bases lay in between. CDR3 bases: TGTGCCAGCTCACCGGAGGGGATTAATGAAAAACTGTTTTTT. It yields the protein CASSPEGINEKLFF. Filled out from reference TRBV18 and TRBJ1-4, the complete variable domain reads NAGVMQNPRHLVRRRGQEARLRCSPMKGHSHVYWYRQLPEEGLKFMVYLQKENIIDESGMPKERFSAEFPKEGPSILRIQQVVRGDSAAYFCASSPEGINEKLFFGSGTQLSVL.

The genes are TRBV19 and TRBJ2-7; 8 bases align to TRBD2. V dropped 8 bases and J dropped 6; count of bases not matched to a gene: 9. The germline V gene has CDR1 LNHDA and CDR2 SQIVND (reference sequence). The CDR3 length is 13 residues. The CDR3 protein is CASSSGRSLEQYF. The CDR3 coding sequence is TGTGCCAGTTCCAGCGGGAGAAGCCTCGAGCAGTACTTC.

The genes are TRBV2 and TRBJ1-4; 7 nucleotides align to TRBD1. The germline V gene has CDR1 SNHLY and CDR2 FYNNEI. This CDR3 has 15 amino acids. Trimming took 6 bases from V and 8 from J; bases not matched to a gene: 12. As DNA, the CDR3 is TGTGCCAGCAGCCGAGATCGACAGGGAAAGGAAAAACTGTTTTTT. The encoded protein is CASSRDRQGKEKLFF.

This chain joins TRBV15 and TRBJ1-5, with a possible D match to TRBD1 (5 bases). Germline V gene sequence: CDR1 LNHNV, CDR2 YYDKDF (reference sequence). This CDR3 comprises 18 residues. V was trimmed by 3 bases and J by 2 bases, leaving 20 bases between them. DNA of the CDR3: TGTGCCACCAGCAGGGGCTCGGGGAGGGGAGGTGGCAATCAGCCCCAGCATTTT. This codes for CATSRGSGRGGGNQPQHF.

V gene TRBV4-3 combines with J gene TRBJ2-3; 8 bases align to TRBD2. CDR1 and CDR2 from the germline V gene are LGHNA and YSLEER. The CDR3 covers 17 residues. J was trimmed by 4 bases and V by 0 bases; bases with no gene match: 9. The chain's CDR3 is CASSQDLAGGIPDTQYF. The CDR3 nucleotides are TGCGCCAGCAGCCAAGATCTCGCGGGAGGCATCCCAGATACGCAGTATTTT.

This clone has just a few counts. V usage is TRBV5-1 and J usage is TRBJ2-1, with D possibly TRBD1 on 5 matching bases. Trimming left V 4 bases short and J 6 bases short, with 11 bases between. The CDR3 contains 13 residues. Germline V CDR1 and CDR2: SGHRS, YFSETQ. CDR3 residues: CASSRNQGNEQFF. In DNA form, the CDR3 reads TGCGCCAGCAGCCGAAACCAGGGCAATGAGCAGTTCTTC. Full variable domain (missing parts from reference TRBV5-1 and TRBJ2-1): KAGVTQTPRYLIKTRGQQVTLSCSPISGHRSVSWYQQTPGQGLQFLFEYFSETQRNKGNFPGRFSGRQFSNSRSEMNVSTLELGDSALYLCASSRNQGNEQFFGPGTRLTVL.

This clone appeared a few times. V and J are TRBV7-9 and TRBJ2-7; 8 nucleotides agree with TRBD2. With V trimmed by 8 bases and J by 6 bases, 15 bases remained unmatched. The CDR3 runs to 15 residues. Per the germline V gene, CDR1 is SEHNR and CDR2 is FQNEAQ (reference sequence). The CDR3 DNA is TGTGCCAGCCAAAGTACAGCGGGAGAGATTGGCGAGCAGTACTTC. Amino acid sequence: CASQSTAGEIGEQYF.

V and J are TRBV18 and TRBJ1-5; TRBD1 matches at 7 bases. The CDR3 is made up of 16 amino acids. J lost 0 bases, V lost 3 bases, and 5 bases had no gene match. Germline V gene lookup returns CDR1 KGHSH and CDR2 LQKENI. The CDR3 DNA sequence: TGTGCCAGCTCACCTTTCGGGACAGATAGCAATCAGCCCCAGCATTTT. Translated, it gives CASSPFGTDSNQPQHF.

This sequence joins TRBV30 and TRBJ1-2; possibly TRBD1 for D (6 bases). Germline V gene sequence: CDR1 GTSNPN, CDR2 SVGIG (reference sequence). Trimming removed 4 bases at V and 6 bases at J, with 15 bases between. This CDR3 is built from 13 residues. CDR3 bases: TGTGCCTGGAACTTAGGGGGGGTCCATGGCTACACCTTC. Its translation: CAWNLGGVHGYTF.

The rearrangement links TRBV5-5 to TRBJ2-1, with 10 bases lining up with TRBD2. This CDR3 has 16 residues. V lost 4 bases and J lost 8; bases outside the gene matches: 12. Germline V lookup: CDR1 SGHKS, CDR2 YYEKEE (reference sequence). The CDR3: CASSGSSSGSFHEQFF. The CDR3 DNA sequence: TGTGCCAGCAGCGGGAGCTCTAGCGGGAGTTTCCATGAGCAGTTCTTC.